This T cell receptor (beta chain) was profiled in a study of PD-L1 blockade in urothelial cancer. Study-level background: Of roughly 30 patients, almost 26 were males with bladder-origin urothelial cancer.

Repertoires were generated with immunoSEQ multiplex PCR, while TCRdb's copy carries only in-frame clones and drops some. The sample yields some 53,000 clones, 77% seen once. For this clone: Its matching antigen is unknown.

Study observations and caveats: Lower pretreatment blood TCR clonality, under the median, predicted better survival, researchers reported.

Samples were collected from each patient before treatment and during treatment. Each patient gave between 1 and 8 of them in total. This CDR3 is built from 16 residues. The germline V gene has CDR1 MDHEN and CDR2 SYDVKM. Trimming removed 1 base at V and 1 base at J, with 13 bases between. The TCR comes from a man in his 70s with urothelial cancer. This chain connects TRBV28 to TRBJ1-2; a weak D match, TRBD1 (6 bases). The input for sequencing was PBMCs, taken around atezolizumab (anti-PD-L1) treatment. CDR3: CASSLLDSQINYGYTF. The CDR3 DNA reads TGTGCCAGCAGTTTATTGGACAGCCAGATTAACTATGGCTACACCTTC.